Presented here are 17 T cell receptor beta chains from one specimen sequenced in a study of T cell repertoires in cytomegalovirus infection. Each CDR3 protein gets one entry after TCRdb re-called the reads with MiXCR. The table shows about 700,000 distinct CDR3 sequences, with around a third occurring only once. Antigens for these TCRs are unknown. Source: cultured PBMCs, taken from culture after CMV antigen stimulation. These receptors all come from a human donor in good health (CMV status not recorded). Some clones in this sample may be carry-over from other donors' samples.

Only a few counts were recorded for this clonotype. The chain uses TRBV11-2 and TRBJ1-1; possible D gene TRBD1, 5 bases. CDR3 length: 15 residues. Germline values: CDR1 SGHAT, CDR2 FQNNGV. V lost 4 bases and J 4 bases, leaving 16 bases between the germline ends. The DNA for the CDR3 is TGTGCCAGCAGCTCCGGACCCGCCGGGACCACTGAAGCTTTCTTT. Encoded protein: CASSSGPAGTTEAFF.

This clonotype has a handful of counts. The J gene is TRBJ2-7, the V gene TRBV12-3 or TRBV12-4; D possibly corresponds to TRBD1 (6 bases). The CDR3 sequence is 15 residues long. Trimming pared 6 bases from V and 3 bases from J, leaving 18 bases between. CDR3 sequence: CASSGRQDLRYEQYF. For the CDR3, the DNA is TGTGCCAGCAGCGGAAGACAGGACCTACGCTACGAGCAGTACTTC.

A few counts support this clonotype. The V gene is TRBV12-3 or TRBV12-4, the J gene TRBJ1-3, with D unresolved. This CDR3 comprises 17 residues. V lost 2 bases to trimming and J lost 0 bases, with 14 bases between them. The CDR3 region is CASSLNPHSLSGNTIYF. The CDR3 DNA follows: TGTGCCAGCAGTTTAAATCCCCACAGCCTCTCTGGAAACACCATATATTTT.

The chain employs TRBV5-1 and TRBJ1-6; the D gene is possibly TRBD1 (6 bases). The CDR3 runs to 14 residues. Looked up from germline, CDR1 is SGHRS and CDR2 is YFSETQ. Trimming left V 3 bases short and J 5 bases short, with 9 bases between. The DNA for the CDR3 is TGCGCCAGCAGCTCTAAGGGGGATAATTCACCCCTCCACTTT. As protein: CASSSKGDNSPLHF.

The chain combines TRBV6-6 with TRBJ1-5; D remains ambiguous. Germline V CDR1 and CDR2: MNHNY, SVGAGI (reference sequence). This CDR3 is built from 13 residues. V gave up 2 bases and J gave up 7 bases, with 9 bases separating them. CDR3 region: CASSYERKQPQHF. For the CDR3, the DNA is TGTGCCAGCAGTTACGAGCGGAAGCAGCCCCAGCATTTT.

The V gene is TRBV6-1, the J gene TRBJ2-1; TRBD1 matches at 9 bases. Germline V gives CDR1 MNHNS, CDR2 SASEGT. The CDR3 extends over 15 amino acids. The V and J ends lost 4 bases and 1 base, in that order; junction bases with no gene match: 2. The CDR3 sequence: CASSAGQGSYNEQFF. CDR3 bases: TGTGCCAGCAGTGCGGGACAGGGATCCTACAATGAGCAGTTCTTC.

The gene calls are TRBV12-3 or TRBV12-4 and TRBJ2-2, with a tentative D call TRBD2 (6 bases). CDR3 length: 13 residues. Between the trimmed V and J ends, which lost 6 bases and 4 bases, there was a span of 9 bases. CDR3 bases: TGTGCCAGCAGCCGCGGGGCCACCGGGGAGCTGTTTTTT. Translating it yields CASSRGATGELFF.

This clonotype was found a few times. J is TRBJ2-1 and V is TRBV7-2, with TRBD2 identical over 9 bases. Germline V gene sequence: CDR1 SGHTA, CDR2 FQGNSA. This CDR3 is 16 amino acids long. Germline trimming cut 1 base from V and 5 bases from J; bases unmatched to any gene: 6. This CDR3 reads CASSLEVSGGHNEQFF. Here the CDR3 DNA reads TGTGCCAGCAGCTTAGAGGTGAGCGGGGGGCACAATGAGCAGTTCTTC. The variable domain in full, completed from reference TRBV7-2 and TRBJ2-1, reads GAGVSQSPSNKVTEKGKDVELRCDPISGHTALYWYRQSLGQGLEFLIYFQGNSAPDKSGLPSDRFSAERTGGSVSTLTIQRTQQEDSAVYLCASSLEVSGGHNEQFFGPGTRLTVL.

The V gene is TRBV11-2, the J gene TRBJ1-1; D unclear. V was clipped by 0 bases and J by 0 bases, with 11 bases between them. This CDR3 is 16 amino acids long. Germline CDR1 is SGHAT and CDR2 is FQNNGV. CDR3 amino acids: CASSLDRPDLNTEAFF. CDR3 nucleotide sequence: TGTGCCAGCAGCTTAGATAGGCCAGATCTGAACACTGAAGCTTTCTTT.

In this sample, this clonotype turned up many times. This chain joins TRBV7-2 and TRBJ2-5, with D perhaps TRBD2 (5 bases). The CDR3 consists of 14 residues. Germline V CDR1 and CDR2: SGHTA, FQGNSA. The V end lost 2 bases, the J end lost 3 bases, and 10 bases lay between the germline ends. CDR3 sequence (DNA): TGTGCCAGCAGCTTACAGGCCGGGGAAGAGACCCAGTACTTC. It encodes CASSLQAGEETQYF.

This clonotype appeared a few times. The V call is TRBV7-2, the J call TRBJ2-3; 10 bases align to TRBD1. Trimming removed 6 bases from V and 3 bases from J; junction bases left unmatched: 9. This CDR3 has 16 amino acids. The germline V gene encodes CDR1 SGHTA and CDR2 FQGNSA. Here the CDR3 reads CASRTKTGGETDTQYF. CDR3 in DNA: TGTGCCAGCAGGACTAAGACAGGGGGCGAAACAGATACGCAGTATTTT. The full variable domain, in which reference TRBV7-2 and TRBJ2-3 provide the parts outside the CDR3, is GAGVSQSPSNKVTEKGKDVELRCDPISGHTALYWYRQSLGQGLEFLIYFQGNSAPDKSGLPSDRFSAERTGGSVSTLTIQRTQQEDSAVYLCASRTKTGGETDTQYFGPGTRLTVL.

The rearrangement links TRBV7-2 to TRBJ2-1; D uncertain. The CDR3 is made up of 12 amino acids. Germline V CDR1 and CDR2: SGHTA, FQGNSA. Trimming removed 5 bases from V and 6 bases from J, with 8 bases in between. CDR3 nucleotide sequence: TGTGCCAGCAGCACCTCCCTCAATGAGCAGTTCTTC. Its protein product is CASSTSLNEQFF.

This clonotype was observed a few times. The V call is TRBV10-3, the J call TRBJ1-6; no reliable D call. V lost 8 bases and J lost 0, with 17 bases in between. The CDR3 totals 17 residues. From germline, CDR1 is ENHRY and CDR2 SYGVKD. The CDR3 nucleotides are TGTGCCATCGCAGACAACGGACCGGGCTCCTATAATTCACCCCTCCACTTT. Translating gives CAIADNGPGSYNSPLHF.

V and J are TRBV7-4 and TRBJ2-7; D may be TRBD1 (5 bases). Germline V gene data show CDR1 as SGHVT and CDR2 as SQSDAQ. The V end was cut by 5 bases, the J end by 4 bases, with 9 bases between. The length of the CDR3 is 12 residues. CDR3 in amino acids: CASSLRDYEQYF. CDR3 in DNA: TGTGCCAGCAGCCTCAGGGATTACGAGCAGTACTTC.

This clonotype was recorded a few times. The rearrangement links TRBV7-8 to TRBJ2-3, with 12 bases matching TRBD2. Germline V CDR1 and CDR2: SGHVS, FQNEAQ. J was trimmed by 7 bases and V by 1 base; bases with no gene match: 6. The CDR3 extends over 16 amino acids. CDR3 nucleotide sequence: TGTGCCAGCAGCTTAGAGGGGCTAGCGGGGGGGAATACGCAGTATTTT. Amino acids: CASSLEGLAGGNTQYF.

The chain couples TRBV6-6 to TRBJ2-3; weak D call: TRBD2 (5 bases). V dropped 0 bases and J dropped 8 bases, with 9 bases sitting between them. Germline V lookup: CDR1 MNHNY, CDR2 SVGAGI (reference sequence). The CDR3 totals 13 residues. The CDR3 coding sequence is TGTGCCAGCAGTTACTCCCGTAGCGCTACGCAGTATTTT. Protein: CASSYSRSATQYF.

This clonotype appeared many times. The chain has TRBV7-2 and TRBJ1-2; TRBD1 aligns across 8 bases. The V gene's germline CDR1 is SGHTA and CDR2 FQGNSA. Trimming removed 3 bases from V and 7 bases from J; junction bases left unmatched: 7. The CDR3 sequence is 14 residues long. The DNA of the CDR3 is TGTGCCAGCAGCTTCCAGTACGACAGGGGTGGCTACACCTTC. It yields the protein CASSFQYDRGGYTF.